Below, 25 T cell receptor beta chains from the same sample are listed, as sequenced in a study of blood T cell repertoires in COVID-19. The protocol was immunoSEQ multiplex PCR, while the TCRdb copy is restricted to in-frame clones and leaves out a portion. The table records some 150,000 clones, about 83% of them present only once. The sequencing sample was made of peripheral blood. The source is a woman in her 50s with active or convalescent COVID-19.

The rearrangement joins TRBV7-8 to TRBJ2-5; D may be TRBD2 (6 bases). The CDR3 consists of 12 residues. From germline, CDR1 is SGHVS and CDR2 FQNEAQ. Trimming removed 5 bases from V and 10 bases from J, with 14 bases in between. DNA for the CDR3: TGTGCCAGCAGCCCGGGAGCTCGAGACCAGTACTTC. As protein: CASSPGARDQYF.

V and J are TRBV18 and TRBJ2-1, with a weak D call TRBD1 (5 bases). Germline V gene sequence: CDR1 KGHSH, CDR2 LQKENI. The V and J ends lost 2 bases and 5 bases respectively, with 10 bases between them. The CDR3 consists of 14 residues. Here the CDR3 reads CASSPAAGNNEQFF. For the CDR3, the DNA is TGTGCCAGCTCACCAGCGGCAGGGAACAATGAGCAGTTCTTC.

This clone was counted between two and nine times. This rearrangement joins TRBV5-4 to TRBJ1-1; D uncertain. The CDR3 covers 12 residues. Germline V gene lookup returns CDR1 SGHNT and CDR2 YYREEE (reference sequence). The V and J ends lost 5 bases and 3 bases respectively, with 8 bases between them. The CDR3: CASSSVHTEAFF. In DNA, the CDR3 is TGTGCCAGCAGTTCAGTTCACACTGAAGCTTTCTTT.

The rearrangement links TRBV18 to TRBJ2-1; D may be TRBD1 (6 bases). Trimming removed 3 bases from V and 6 bases from J, with 12 bases in between. This CDR3 is built from 14 residues. The germline V gene has CDR1 KGHSH and CDR2 LQKENI. CDR3 residues: CASSPELQGNEQFF. The CDR3, as DNA: TGTGCCAGCTCACCGGAATTACAGGGCAATGAGCAGTTCTTC.

This clone was recorded once. The V and J genes are TRBV19 and TRBJ2-1, with 8 bases fitting TRBD2. Germline lookup yields CDR1 LNHDA and CDR2 SQIVND (reference sequence). V lost 6 bases, J lost 1 base, and 11 bases stayed unmatched. CDR3 size: 17 residues. CDR3 in amino acids: CASSDDLGLGSYNEQFF. CDR3 DNA sequence: TGTGCCAGTAGCGACGACTTGGGACTAGGTTCCTACAATGAGCAGTTCTTC. The whole variable domain, remainder taken from reference TRBV19 and TRBJ2-1, is DGGITQSPKYLFRKEGQNVTLSCEQNLNHDAMYWYRQDPGQGLRLIYYSQIVNDFQKGDIAEGYSVSREKKESFPLTVTSAQKNPTAFYLCASSDDLGLGSYNEQFFGPGTRLTVL.

The chain carries TRBV19 and TRBJ1-2; TRBD1 matches at 8 bases. Trimming cost V 10 bases and J 3 bases; bases outside gene matches: 4. Germline assignment: CDR1 LNHDA and CDR2 SQIVND (reference sequence). The CDR3 length is 12 residues. The CDR3, as DNA: TGTGCCACAAAGACAGGGGACTATGGCTACACCTTC. This codes for CATKTGDYGYTF.

This sequence joins TRBV6-2 or TRBV6-3 and TRBJ1-1; D uncertain. The CDR3 loop spans 14 amino acids. The germline V gene has CDR1 MNHEY and CDR2 SVGEGT. The V end lost 5 bases, the J end lost 3 bases, and 13 bases lay between the germline ends. The CDR3 sequence: CASSDNLRDTEAFF. The CDR3 bases are TGTGCCAGCAGTGACAACCTGAGGGACACTGAAGCTTTCTTT.

The genes are TRBV6-2 or TRBV6-3 and TRBJ2-1; possibly TRBD1 for D (6 bases). Germline V CDR1 and CDR2: MNHEY, SVGEGT. V lost 2 bases to trimming and J lost 10 bases, with 18 bases between them. This CDR3 has 15 residues. The CDR3 DNA sequence: TGTGCCAGCAGTTACCACGGACAGAAAATCGAGGAGCAGTTCTTC. This gives the protein CASSYHGQKIEEQFF.

The chain joins TRBV6-5 to TRBJ2-7, with a tentative D call TRBD1 (6 bases). Germline V gene sequence: CDR1 MNHEY, CDR2 SVGAGI. This CDR3 has 15 residues. The V gene lost 0 bases and the J gene lost 6 bases, with 15 bases spanning the gap. This chain's CDR3 is CASSYSMPPRGEQYF. In nucleotides, the CDR3 is TGTGCCAGCAGTTACTCGATGCCTCCCAGGGGCGAGCAGTACTTC.

This rearrangement joins TRBV6-5 to TRBJ1-5, with TRBD1 matching 9 bases. The germline gives CDR1 MNHEY, CDR2 SVGAGI. V lost 6 bases and J lost 5; bases outside the gene matches: 5. This CDR3 has 14 amino acids. The CDR3: CASSLGQGDQPQHF. CDR3 nucleotides: TGTGCCAGCAGCTTGGGACAGGGCGATCAGCCCCAGCATTTT.

The chain is built from TRBV6-6 and TRBJ1-3; D ambiguous. V was trimmed by 6 bases and J by 4 bases, leaving 16 bases between them. Germline CDR1 reads MNHNY; CDR2 reads SVGAGI (reference sequence). The CDR3 loop spans 15 amino acids. CDR3 region: CASSPDPTGGNTIYF. DNA of the CDR3: TGTGCCAGCAGCCCGGACCCTACGGGGGGAAACACCATATATTTT.

The V and J genes are TRBV6-5 and TRBJ1-3; 7 bases line up with TRBD1. V shed 6 bases and J 4 bases; nucleotides not matched to a gene: 9. From germline, CDR1 is MNHEY and CDR2 SVGAGI. The CDR3 extends over 15 amino acids. DNA of the CDR3: TGTGCCAGCAGGAAGACAGGGAGCCCAGGAAACACCATATATTTT. Translation gives CASRKTGSPGNTIYF.

A few counts support this clone. The chain joins TRBV6-1 to TRBJ1-6; D is unresolved. V dropped 1 base and J dropped 0 bases, with 4 bases sitting between them. The CDR3 is 15 residues long. Germline values: CDR1 MNHNS, CDR2 SASEGT. CDR3 DNA sequence: TGTGCCAGCAGTGAAGAGAGCTCCTATAATTCACCCCTCCACTTT. Protein product: CASSEESSYNSPLHF.

This chain connects TRBV25-1 to TRBJ1-2, with TRBD1 identical over 8 bases. This CDR3 contains 17 residues. V trimming: 3 bases; J trimming: 3 bases; junction bases outside the gene matches: 12. Germline loops: CDR1 MGHDK, CDR2 SYGVNS. CDR3 DNA sequence: TGTGCCAGCAGTGATCCTACAGGGGGGGCTTTGCACTATGGCTACACCTTC. This codes for CASSDPTGGALHYGYTF.

V gene TRBV9 combines with J gene TRBJ2-3; the match to TRBD1 covers 9 bases. The junction had 5 bases not matched to a gene; V was cut back by 4 bases and J by 2 bases. The length of the CDR3 is 15 residues. The germline V gene has CDR1 SGDLS and CDR2 YYNGEE. CDR3 DNA sequence: TGTGCCAGCAGCAAACGGGACAGGGCCACAGATACGCAGTATTTT. Protein sequence: CASSKRDRATDTQYF.

The V gene is TRBV11-3, the J gene TRBJ1-1, with D unresolved. From germline, CDR1 is SGHNT and CDR2 YENEEA. The CDR3 is made up of 15 amino acids. Trimming took off 1 base at V and 1 base at J, with 10 bases between the two ends. The CDR3 sequence is CASSLGSHGNTEAFF. CDR3 DNA: TGTGCCAGCAGCTTAGGAAGTCACGGGAACACTGAAGCTTTCTTT.

This clone was seen just once. V and J are TRBV5-5 and TRBJ1-1; no clear D gene. Deletions cut 1 base from V and 6 bases from J, with 10 bases between. The CDR3 has 13 residues. The germline CDR1 and CDR2 sequences are SGHKS and YYEKEE (reference sequence). CDR3 in DNA: TGTGCCAGCAGCTTGAATGGACTGGCTGAAGCTTTCTTT. It yields the protein CASSLNGLAEAFF.

The rearrangement links TRBV2 to TRBJ2-6, with a possible D match to TRBD1 (6 bases). Germline assignment: CDR1 SNHLY and CDR2 FYNNEI. This CDR3 comprises 15 residues. V lost 6 bases and J 1 base, leaving 10 bases between the germline ends. The CDR3 bases are TGTGCCAGCAGCGACGACAGGTCTGGGGCCAACGTCCTGACTTTC. It translates to CASSDDRSGANVLTF.

The V and J genes are TRBV9 and TRBJ2-1; tentatively, D is TRBD1 (6 bases). Germline assignment: CDR1 SGDLS and CDR2 YYNGEE. V was shortened by 4 bases and J by 2 bases, with 16 bases between the two germline ends. The CDR3 is made up of 16 amino acids. CDR3 amino acids: CASSPTGTPAYNEQFF. The DNA for the CDR3 is TGTGCCAGCAGCCCCACCGGGACACCAGCCTACAATGAGCAGTTCTTC.

The CDR3 spells CASSHPKAGSNEKLFF. The CDR3 DNA reads TGTGCCAGCAGCCACCCCAAGGCGGGATCTAATGAAAAACTGTTTTTT. The V call is TRBV6-2 or TRBV6-3, the J call TRBJ1-4; D is uncertain. Germline V gene sequence: CDR1 MNHEY, CDR2 SVGEGT. V was cut by 6 bases and J by 3 bases, with 17 bases left in between. CDR3 length: 16 residues.

Written as DNA, the CDR3 is TGTGCCAGCAGTTACCCCCGAGGGGGTAACACTGAAGCTTTCTTT. Protein sequence: CASSYPRGGNTEAFF. This chain connects TRBV6-6 to TRBJ1-1; possible D gene TRBD1, 6 bases. Looked up from germline, CDR1 is MNHNY and CDR2 is SVGAGI (reference sequence). The CDR3 has 15 residues. Trimming stripped 2 bases from V and 2 bases from J, with 12 bases between.

The chain carries TRBV19 and TRBJ1-2; D not certain. This CDR3 is built from 14 residues. V shed 1 base and J shed 0 bases, with 6 bases lying between them. Germline V gene sequence: CDR1 LNHDA, CDR2 SQIVND (reference sequence). The CDR3 region has the DNA TGTGCCAGTAGTATAGGGGCAGCTAACTATGGCTACACCTTC. It translates to CASSIGAANYGYTF.

The chain couples TRBV7-9 to TRBJ2-2; 12 nucleotides align to TRBD1. The V gene's germline CDR1 is SEHNR and CDR2 FQNEAQ (reference sequence). There are 14 residues in the CDR3. J was trimmed by 9 bases and V by 4 bases; bases with no gene match: 3. This CDR3 is CASSSGTGGWELFF. CDR3 in DNA: TGTGCCAGCAGCTCCGGGACAGGGGGCTGGGAGCTGTTTTTT.

A single count supports this clone. The rearrangement uses TRBV7-9 and TRBJ1-3; D unclear. CDR3 length equals 15 residues. Germline CDR1 SEHNR, CDR2 FQNEAQ (reference sequence). Trimming removed 1 base from V and 3 bases from J, with 10 bases in between. The CDR3 loop is CASSLVPDDGNTIYF. CDR3 nucleotides: TGTGCCAGCAGCTTAGTGCCAGATGATGGAAACACCATATATTTT.

The chain recombines TRBV7-8 with TRBJ1-5; 7 bases align to TRBD1. V was pared by 2 bases and J by 9 bases, with 7 bases of the junction left unmatched. Germline V lookup: CDR1 SGHVS, CDR2 FQNEAQ. The CDR3 runs 14 residues. Written as DNA, the CDR3 is TGTGCCAGCAGCTTAACAGGGGCCTCGAGGCCCCAGCATTTT. Its protein is CASSLTGASRPQHF.